This TCR beta chain was sequenced during a study of glioma-infiltrating T cells. General study findings and limits: Tissue and blood shared very few CDR3 sequences. Above-expected tissue-blood divergence occurred in all gliomas, most in low-grade ones.

Amplification of TCR alpha and beta CDR3 regions from RNA used iRepertoire nested multiplex PCR. Input was about 100-450 ng of tissue mRNA or PBMC total RNA. TCRdb itself ran the multiplex PCR reads through MiXCR, one entry per CDR3 protein. Of 100,000 to 150,000 distinct CDR3 sequences listed, about 25% are singletons. A remark on this clonotype: The antigen is not known. It may be a read error: a sequence one base away is much more abundant.

CDR3 length equals 16 residues. Germline lookup yields CDR1 MNHEY and CDR2 SMNVEV (reference sequence). V shed 7 bases and J 0 bases; nucleotides not matched to a gene: 10. This sequence was found in a human donor with low-grade glioma or glioblastoma, undergoing nonglioma brain surgery, or in good health (not recorded which). Sequenced input: glioma tissue, nonneoplastic brain tissue, or PBMCs (not recorded which). The V and J genes are TRBV27 and TRBJ1-1; TRBD1 matches at 8 bases. CDR3 nucleotides: TGTGCCAGCATTGCCAAGGGACAGGCCCTGAACACTGAAGCTTTCTTT. It translates to CASIAKGQALNTEAFF.